This TCR beta chain was obtained from a study of shared clonotypes between healthy human individuals. Several immunoSEQ plates held equal portions of the genomic DNA taken from each subset. Produced via immunoSEQ multiplex PCR; TCRdb's table is partial and in-frame only. The table records around 2,000,000 clones, about 95% of them present only once. CD45RO-negative, CCR7-positively selected cells formed the naive CD8 fraction, excluding terminally differentiated effector memory CD45RA+ cells. This CDR3 has 16 residues. Germline loops: CDR1 MDHEN, CDR2 SYDVKM. V was cut by 4 bases and J by 6 bases, with 18 bases left in between. This clone appeared a single time.

V usage is TRBV28 and J usage is TRBJ1-4; D is unclear. Sequencing was carried out using naive CD8+ T cells sorted from blood. The receptor comes from a man aged 18 to 30 in good health. CDR3 in DNA: TGTGCCAGCAGTTCACCCCCCGGGAGGGTTGATGAAAAACTGTTTTTT. It codes for CASSSPPGRVDEKLFF.